A selection of T cell receptor beta chains follows, all from one sample in a study of blood T cell repertoires in COVID-19. The data were produced by immunoSEQ multiplex PCR, yet TCRdb's version contains in-frame clones alone and is incomplete. This table holds around 300,000 clones, more than 70% found once. Sequenced sample: peripheral blood. All receptors come from a woman aged 25 to 39 with COVID-19, enrolled during active disease. The CDR3 runs from the conserved cysteine through the conserved F or W. Each record gives: clone size, J gene, V gene, D gene, CDR3 protein, CDR3 DNA. D genes are given only for firm matches. Size tells how often a clone was seen (once, few, many) or the class of an expanded clone, and some rows leave it out.

>NA|TRBJ2-3|TRBV9|TRBD1
CASSEGGQEWRPQYF
TGTGCCAGCAGCGAGGGGGGACAGGAATGGAGGCCGCAGTATTTT
>NA|TRBJ2-1|TRBV19|TRBD2
CASSIGERGYNEQFF
TGTGCCAGTAGTATAGGGGAGCGGGGGTACAATGAGCAGTTCTTC
>NA|TRBJ1-4|TRBV4-1|TRBD1
CASSPGQLEKLFF
TGCGCCAGCAGCCCGGGACAGCTCGAAAAACTGTTTTTT
>NA|TRBJ2-2|TRBV4-1|NA
CASASTQLANTGELFF
TGCGCCAGTGCGTCGACGCAACTAGCGAACACCGGGGAGCTGTTTTTT
>NA|TRBJ1-5|TRBV19|NA
CASSIGGGVLNQPQHF
TGTGCCAGTAGTATTGGTGGCGGGGTCCTCAATCAGCCCCAGCATTTT
>once|TRBJ1-1|TRBV3-1/TRBV3-2|NA
CASSQYSGSRTEAFF
TGTGCCAGCAGCCAATATTCGGGAAGTAGGACTGAAGCTTTCTTT
>NA|TRBJ1-1|TRBV4-1|NA
CASSQDSGNTEAFF
TGCGCCAGCAGCCAAGATAGTGGGAACACTGAAGCTTTCTTT
>NA|TRBJ1-1|TRBV4-2|NA
CASNRDMGTEAFF
TGTGCCAGCAACCGGGACATGGGCACTGAAGCTTTCTTT
>NA|TRBJ1-1|TRBV5-6|TRBD1
CASSIAGGGVNTEAFF
TGTGCCAGCAGCATCGCAGGGGGCGGTGTGAACACTGAAGCTTTCTTT
>NA|TRBJ1-3|TRBV9|TRBD1
CASGRDSSGNTIYF
TGTGCCAGCGGTCGGGACAGCTCTGGAAACACCATATATTTT
>NA|TRBJ1-1|TRBV3-1/TRBV3-2|NA
CASSQSGGGKGAFF
TGTGCCAGCAGCCAATCCGGGGGGGGTAAGGGAGCTTTCTTT
>NA|TRBJ1-1|TRBV19|TRBD1
CASSIIFGTGWTEAFF
TGTGCCAGTAGTATTATTTTCGGGACAGGGTGGACTGAAGCTTTCTTT
>NA|TRBJ1-3|TRBV10-1|NA
CASSSYRTAGNTIYF
TGCGCCAGCAGCTCTTACAGAACGGCAGGAAACACCATATATTTT
>NA|TRBJ1-6|TRBV27|NA
CASSPPPGYNSPLHF
TGTGCCAGCAGTCCCCCCCCAGGGTATAATTCACCCCTCCACTTT
>once|TRBJ1-1|TRBV19|TRBD1
CASSHGQGSAEAFF
TGTGCCAGTAGCCACGGACAGGGAAGCGCGGAAGCTTTCTTT
>NA|TRBJ1-4|TRBV27|NA
CASRFGSANEKLFF
TGTGCCAGCAGGTTTGGGAGCGCTAATGAAAAACTGTTTTTT
>NA|TRBJ1-3|TRBV28|TRBD1
CASRGQGSGNTIYF
TGTGCCAGCAGAGGACAGGGATCTGGAAACACCATATATTTT
>NA|TRBJ1-4|TRBV28|NA
CASSFPPGIEKLFF
TGTGCCAGCAGTTTCCCCCCAGGGATTGAAAAACTGTTTTTT
>NA|TRBJ1-2|TRBV5-1|TRBD1
CASSFGTGPSNYGYTF
TGCGCCAGCAGCTTCGGGACAGGCCCATCTAACTATGGCTACACCTTC
>NA|TRBJ1-3|TRBV11-2|TRBD1
CASSLQGLSGNTIYF
TGTGCCAGCAGCCTACAGGGGCTGTCTGGAAACACCATATATTTT
>NA|TRBJ1-2|TRBV7-3|NA
CASSPREGWDYGYTF
TGTGCCAGCAGCCCCCGGGAAGGGTGGGACTATGGCTACACCTTC
>NA|TRBJ1-1|TRBV5-8|NA
CASCRVPFAGNTEAFF
TGTGCCAGCTGCCGAGTCCCTTTCGCCGGGAACACTGAAGCTTTCTTT
>NA|TRBJ2-7|TRBV13|NA
CASSLGPGEQYF
TGTGCCAGCAGCTTAGGCCCGGGAGAGCAGTACTTC
>NA|TRBJ1-5|TRBV9|TRBD1
CASSPRQGNEPQHF
TGTGCCAGCAGCCCCCGACAGGGGAACGAGCCCCAGCATTTT
>NA|TRBJ1-2|TRBV11-2|NA
CASSPVTGGYGYTF
TGTGCCAGCAGCCCCGTTACAGGTGGCTATGGCTACACCTTC
>NA|TRBJ2-7|TRBV6-5|TRBD1
CASSTDRGLEEQYF
TGTGCCAGCAGTACGGACAGGGGGCTAGAAGAGCAGTACTTC
>once|TRBJ1-6|TRBV27|TRBD1
CASSVDRGVSPLHF
TGTGCCAGCAGTGTGGACAGGGGAGTTTCACCCCTCCACTTT
>once|TRBJ2-7|TRBV4-2|NA
CASSGVRDSSYEQYF
TGTGCCAGCAGCGGAGTGAGGGATAGCTCCTACGAGCAGTACTTC
>few|TRBJ1-2|TRBV19|NA
CASSMRRQIYGYTF
TGTGCCAGTAGTATGAGACGACAGATCTATGGCTACACCTTC
>NA|TRBJ1-2|TRBV28|TRBD1
CASSTRIGQGILGYTF
TGTGCCAGCAGCACGAGGATTGGACAGGGAATTCTGGGCTACACCTTC
>once|TRBJ1-2|TRBV5-1|TRBD1
CASSLEGQVDGYTF
TGCGCCAGCAGCTTGGAGGGACAGGTTGATGGCTACACCTTC
>NA|TRBJ1-2|TRBV9|TRBD1
CASSARTGRNYGYTF
TGTGCCAGCAGCGCCCGGACAGGGCGTAACTATGGCTACACCTTC
>NA|TRBJ2-2|TRBV4-2|TRBD2
CASSQDLYSGGVFGTGELFF
TGTGCCAGCAGCCAAGATCTATACAGCGGGGGGGTCTTTGGGACCGGGGAGCTGTTTTTT
>few|TRBJ1-1|TRBV29-1|NA
CSWGGNTEAFF
TGCAGCTGGGGGGGAAACACTGAAGCTTTCTTT
>NA|TRBJ1-2|TRBV5-6|TRBD1
CASIRTGGNYGYTF
TGTGCCAGCATCAGGACAGGGGGAAACTATGGCTACACCTTC
>NA|TRBJ1-1|TRBV25-1|NA
CASSELTGGPMNTEAFF
TGTGCCAGCAGTGAATTAACTGGGGGCCCTATGAACACTGAAGCTTTCTTT
>NA|TRBJ1-2|TRBV19|NA
CASSIPTGSYGYTF
TGTGCCAGTAGTATCCCCACAGGGAGCTATGGCTACACCTTC
>NA|TRBJ1-1|TRBV18|NA
CASSPNSEAFF
TGTGCCAGCTCACCCAATTCTGAAGCTTTCTTT
>few|TRBJ1-2|TRBV2|TRBD1
CASSFGQGYGYTF
TGTGCCAGCAGTTTTGGACAGGGCTATGGCTACACCTTC
>NA|TRBJ1-3|TRBV2|NA
CASSVTFFQTTIYF
TGTGCCAGCAGTGTAACATTTTTTCAAACCACCATATATTTT
>NA|TRBJ1-1|TRBV18|NA
CASSPSTEAFF
TGTGCCAGCTCACCCTCCACTGAAGCTTTCTTT
>NA|TRBJ1-2|TRBV18|TRBD1
CASSPPKSKDRGTYGYTF
TGTGCCAGCTCACCACCGAAGAGTAAGGACAGGGGAACGTATGGCTACACCTTC
>NA|TRBJ1-4|TRBV18|TRBD1
CASSLGQGPEKLFF
TGTGCCAGCTCTTTGGGACAGGGCCCTGAAAAACTGTTTTTT
>NA|TRBJ1-1|TRBV7-6|NA
CASSTGGWSTEAFF
TGTGCCAGCAGCACGGGGGGCTGGAGCACTGAAGCTTTCTTT
>NA|TRBJ1-3|TRBV12-3/TRBV12-4|NA
CASAGDGNTIYF
TGTGCCAGCGCAGGGGATGGAAACACCATATATTTT
>NA|TRBJ1-5|TRBV6-5|TRBD1
CASSLGTGVHQPQHF
TGTGCCAGCAGCCTAGGGACAGGGGTCCATCAGCCCCAGCATTTT